This T cell receptor beta chain was recorded in a study of shared clonotypes between healthy human individuals. Study-wide results and limits: Incomplete sequencing of sorted subsets was indicated by rarefaction despite large depth.

V lost 6 bases and J 1 base, leaving 9 bases between the germline ends. Germline CDR1 is SQVTM and CDR2 is ANQGSEA. The CDR3 is made up of 12 amino acids. Turning to this clone: The antigen is not known.

The repertoire was sequenced with immunoSEQ multiplex PCR; TCRdb's copy has only in-frame clones and lacks some. Among 2 million to 3 million clones listed, 90% to 95% were seen once. The TCR originated in a man younger than 35 in good health. Some clones in this sample may be carry-over from other donors' samples. V gene TRBV29-1 combines with J gene TRBJ2-5; TRBD2 is a possible D gene (6 bases). The sample was naive CD4+ T cells from PBMCs. The subset is: CD45RA+ positively selected. The CDR3 DNA follows: TGCAGCGTCCGCGGGGCCCAAGAGACCCAGTACTTC. Translation gives CSVRGAQETQYF.